A selection of T cell receptor beta chains follows, all from one sample in a study of cytomegalovirus exposure and HLA in healthy donors. Produced via immunoSEQ multiplex PCR; TCRdb's table is partial and in-frame only. The profile shows some 140,000 clones, about three quarters of them singletons. The specimen was PBMCs. Receptors originate from a male donor in good health and CMV-seropositive. The CDR3 runs from the conserved cysteine through the conserved F or W. A D gene is named only where the DNA matches it firmly. Only some rows state a clone size, as once, few, many or a class for expanded clones.

TRBD1	-	TRBV7-3	TRBJ2-3	CASSPNGRGQGTDTQYF	TGTGCCAGCAGCCCGAACGGCAGGGGGCAAGGCACAGATACGCAGTATTTT
-	-	TRBV5-6	TRBJ2-7	CASSPGTRSYEQYF	TGTGCCAGCAGCCCCGGGACTCGGAGCTACGAGCAGTACTTC
-	once	TRBV5-1	TRBJ2-5	CASSSRQAQETQYF	TGCGCCAGCAGCTCTCGACAGGCCCAAGAGACCCAGTACTTC
-	once	TRBV7-9	TRBJ2-7	CASSHSGESYEQYF	TGTGCCAGCAGCCACTCAGGGGAATCCTACGAGCAGTACTTC
TRBD1	-	TRBV19	TRBJ1-1	CASNLPGGNTEAFF	TGTGCCAGTAATCTCCCAGGGGGGAACACTGAAGCTTTCTTT
-	once	TRBV7-3	TRBJ1-2	CASSLGGRRGYTF	TGTGCCAGCAGCCTGGGGGGGCGACGGGGCTACACCTTC
TRBD2	-	TRBV2	TRBJ2-4	CASRGGVAKNIQYF	TGTGCCAGCAGGGGGGGGGTAGCCAAAAACATTCAGTACTTC
TRBD2	once	TRBV7-6	TRBJ2-7	CASSVWTSGSLDEQYF	TGTGCCAGCAGCGTATGGACTAGCGGGAGTCTCGACGAGCAGTACTTC
TRBD1	-	TRBV7-2	TRBJ1-2	CASSFRQGPVGYTF	TGTGCCAGCAGCTTCCGACAGGGTCCGGTTGGCTACACCTTC
-	-	TRBV4-3	TRBJ2-5	CASSHSRHGRETQYF	TGCGCCAGCAGCCATTCGAGACATGGTCGGGAGACCCAGTACTTC
-	once	TRBV19	TRBJ2-4	CASMAGAKNIQYF	TGTGCCAGTATGGCAGGAGCCAAAAACATTCAGTACTTC
TRBD2	-	TRBV15	TRBJ2-7	CATSLAGGKGREQYF	TGTGCCACCAGCCTAGCGGGAGGCAAGGGGCGCGAGCAGTACTTC
-	-	TRBV2	TRBJ2-5	CASVKEETQYF	TGTGCCAGCGTCAAAGAGGAGACCCAGTACTTC
TRBD2	-	TRBV13	TRBJ2-1	CASSSRTSGGLGEQFF	TGTGCCAGCAGCTCCAGGACTAGCGGGGGGCTCGGTGAGCAGTTCTTC
-	-	TRBV4-3	TRBJ2-5	CASSPSQGEEETQYF	TGCGCCAGCAGCCCCTCGCAAGGAGAGGAGGAGACCCAGTACTTC
TRBD2	-	TRBV7-9	TRBJ2-1	CASSPSGGDSYNEQFF	TGTGCCAGCAGCCCTAGCGGGGGAGATTCCTACAATGAGCAGTTCTTC
-	once	TRBV7-9	TRBJ2-5	CASSFFVGGEETQYF	TGTGCCAGCAGCTTTTTCGTCGGGGGAGAAGAGACCCAGTACTTC
-	-	TRBV9	TRBJ2-5	CASSQTSSKTQYF	TGTGCCAGCAGCCAGACTAGTTCGAAGACCCAGTACTTC
-	-	TRBV19	TRBJ1-2	CASRLGGYGYTF	TGTGCCAGTAGACTGGGGGGCTATGGCTACACCTTC
TRBD1	-	TRBV28	TRBJ1-2	CASRFPGGARGYTF	TGTGCCAGCCGGTTCCCAGGGGGCGCTAGGGGCTACACCTTC
TRBD2	-	TRBV7-9	TRBJ2-1	CASSPGGSSYNEQFF	TGTGCCAGCAGTCCTGGCGGGAGCTCCTACAATGAGCAGTTCTTC
TRBD2	-	TRBV19	TRBJ2-1	CASASGRTSYNEQFF	TGTGCCAGTGCTAGCGGGAGGACGTCCTACAATGAGCAGTTCTTC
-	-	TRBV12-5	TRBJ2-3	CASGPGPRFLDTQYF	TGTGCTAGTGGTCCCGGTCCCCGGTTTTTAGATACGCAGTATTTT
TRBD2	-	TRBV10-3	TRBJ2-2	CAISARFRTSGGTGELFF	TGTGCCATCAGCGCCAGATTTCGGACTAGCGGGGGCACCGGGGAGCTGTTTTTT
-	-	TRBV5-1	TRBJ2-5	CASSFGQMETQYF	TGCGCCAGCAGCTTCGGACAGATGGAGACCCAGTACTTC
-	-	TRBV10-1	TRBJ2-2	CASSESRGGTNTGELFF	TGCGCCAGCAGTGAGTCCCGTGGGGGGACGAACACCGGGGAGCTGTTTTTT
-	-	TRBV6-1	TRBJ1-2	CASSGHTYGYTF	TGTGCCAGCAGCGGACACACCTATGGCTACACCTTC
-	-	TRBV6-1	TRBJ1-1	CASRGQMNTEAFF	TGTGCCAGCAGAGGACAGATGAACACTGAAGCTTTCTTT
TRBD1	few	TRBV27	TRBJ1-1	CASSGQGPLEAFF	TGTGCCAGCAGTGGACAGGGGCCCCTTGAAGCTTTCTTT
TRBD1	once	TRBV11-2	TRBJ2-7	CASSGGTGVADEQYF	TGTGCCAGCAGCGGCGGGACAGGTGTCGCGGACGAGCAGTACTTC
-	-	TRBV30	TRBJ2-4	CAWSVGRIGILAKNIQYF	TGTGCCTGGAGCGTCGGGAGAATCGGAATCTTGGCCAAAAACATTCAGTACTTC
TRBD2	-	TRBV7-9	TRBJ2-7	CASSRTSGSYEQYF	TGTGCCAGCAGCCGGACTAGCGGCTCCTACGAGCAGTACTTC
TRBD2	once	TRBV4-3	TRBJ2-7	CASSPGRGYEQYF	TGCGCCAGCAGCCCCGGGAGGGGCTACGAGCAGTACTTC
TRBD1	once	TRBV10-3	TRBJ1-2	CASDVGTGGLGYTF	TGTGCCAGCGATGTAGGGACAGGGGGTTTAGGCTACACCTTC
TRBD2	-	TRBV4-3	TRBJ2-1	CASSQRDAINEQFF	TGCGCCAGCAGTCAGCGGGACGCCATCAATGAGCAGTTCTTC
TRBD2	-	TRBV13	TRBJ2-3	CASSIETSGSSEDTQYF	TGTGCCAGCAGCATTGAGACTAGCGGGAGTTCGGAAGATACGCAGTATTTT
-	-	TRBV27	TRBJ1-1	CASSLWTRGTEAFF	TGTGCCAGCAGTTTATGGACCCGGGGGACTGAAGCTTTCTTT
-	-	TRBV2	TRBJ2-7	CASTLADEQYF	TGTGCCAGCACCTTGGCCGACGAGCAGTACTTC
TRBD1	few	TRBV13	TRBJ2-7	CASSAYGQGTSYEQYF	TGTGCCAGCAGCGCCTACGGACAGGGAACCTCCTACGAGCAGTACTTC
TRBD1	-	TRBV4-1	TRBJ2-7	CASSRDPGQGSYEQYF	TGCGCCAGCAGCCGAGACCCGGGACAGGGCTCCTACGAGCAGTACTTC
-	-	TRBV7-9	TRBJ2-1	CASSPRTDWSYNEQFF	TGTGCCAGCAGCCCGCGGACAGACTGGTCCTACAATGAGCAGTTCTTC
-	-	TRBV29-1	TRBJ2-7	CSGLNRESYEQYF	TGCAGCGGCCTGAACAGGGAATCCTACGAGCAGTACTTC
TRBD2	-	TRBV27	TRBJ2-3	CASSLSLRLARSTDTQYF	TGTGCCAGCAGTTTATCCTTGCGACTAGCTCGCAGCACAGATACGCAGTATTTT
-	-	TRBV11-2	TRBJ2-5	CASSPGAYQETQYF	TGTGCCAGCAGCCCGGGAGCCTATCAAGAGACCCAGTACTTC
TRBD1	-	TRBV2	TRBJ2-3	CASSEAAGGTDTQYF	TGTGCCAGCAGTGAAGCAGCAGGGGGAACAGATACGCAGTATTTT
TRBD1	-	TRBV6-6	TRBJ1-5	CASSRPGGPSPQHF	TGTGCCAGCAGTCGTCCAGGGGGACCCTCTCCCCAGCATTTT
-	-	TRBV5-1	TRBJ2-3	CASSLASARRTDTQYF	TGCGCCAGCAGCTTGGCCTCAGCGCGACGCACAGATACGCAGTATTTT
TRBD1	-	TRBV2	TRBJ1-2	CASSETGGTAGEGYTF	TGTGCCAGCAGTGAAACGGGGGGGACAGCGGGGGAGGGCTACACCTTC
-	-	TRBV9	TRBJ2-7	CASSVMRSGGEQYF	TGTGCCAGCAGCGTAATGAGATCAGGTGGGGAGCAGTACTTC
-	once	TRBV9	TRBJ1-1	CASSPTPGEAFF	TGTGCCAGCAGCCCAACGCCAGGGGAAGCTTTCTTT